These 12 T cell receptor beta chains came from one sample sequenced in a study of cytomegalovirus exposure and HLA in healthy donors. PCR primers comprised 60 Vbeta and 13 Jbeta primers. Measured with immunoSEQ multiplex PCR; TCRdb has only the in-frame clones, and not every one. The data show about 90,000 clones, with around three fifths seen just once and 3.9% held by the top ten. The sequenced sample consisted of PBMCs. These receptors originate from a man aged 25 to 40 in good health and CMV-seronegative.

The chain recombines TRBV7-9 with TRBJ2-5; 8 bases are a match to TRBD1. CDR1 and CDR2 (germline): SEHNR, FQNEAQ (reference sequence). V lost 1 base, J lost 4 bases, and 5 bases stayed unmatched. CDR3 size: 15 residues. The CDR3 region is CASSLGGRGLETQYF. The CDR3 nucleotides read TGTGCCAGCAGCTTAGGGGGCAGGGGGCTAGAGACCCAGTACTTC.

This clone has more than one count but fewer than ten. CDR3 residues: CASSIDFSGTRSYEQYF. CDR3 DNA: TGTGCCAGTAGTATAGATTTCTCCGGGACACGCTCCTACGAGCAGTACTTC. This chain uses TRBV19 with TRBJ2-7; TRBD1 might be the D (6 bases). Germline V gene data show CDR1 as LNHDA and CDR2 as SQIVND (reference sequence). The CDR3 contains 17 residues. Trimming took 0 bases from V and 0 from J, leaving 15 bases between them.

The V call is TRBV14, the J call TRBJ1-4, with D perhaps TRBD1 (5 bases). The germline gives CDR1 SGHDN, CDR2 FVKESK. The CDR3 sequence is 19 residues long. Deletions cut 4 bases from V and 3 bases from J, with 24 bases between. The CDR3, as DNA: TGTGCCAGCAGCCGCATCCCGGCAGGGTCGCCAATTTCTAATGAAAAACTGTTTTTT. This encodes CASSRIPAGSPISNEKLFF. The entire variable domain, with the rest obtained from reference TRBV14 and TRBJ1-4, is as follows: EAGVTQFPSHSVIEKGQTVTLRCDPISGHDNLYWYRRVMGKEIKFLLHFVKESKQDESGMPNNRFLAERTGGTYSTLKVQPAELEDSGVYFCASSRIPAGSPISNEKLFFGSGTQLSVL.

J is TRBJ1-6 and V is TRBV10-3; D gene unclear. The CDR3 covers 14 residues. Per the germline V gene, CDR1 is ENHRY and CDR2 is SYGVKD. V shed 10 bases and J shed 0 bases, with 10 bases lying between them. The CDR3 spells CATGWSSYNSPLHF. CDR3 sequence (DNA): TGTGCCACCGGTTGGAGCTCCTATAATTCACCCCTCCACTTT.

This clone was found a few times. This chain connects TRBV29-1 to TRBJ2-6, with 9 bases matching TRBD1. V trimming: 6 bases; J trimming: 1 base; junction bases outside the gene matches: 4. The length of the CDR3 is 15 residues. The germline V gene has CDR1 SQVTM and CDR2 ANQGSEA. The CDR3 DNA reads as TGCAGCGTGGGACAGGGAGTTTCTGGGGCCAACGTCCTGACTTTC. It yields the protein CSVGQGVSGANVLTF.

V usage is TRBV5-1 and J usage is TRBJ1-1, with 7 bases matching TRBD1. The CDR3 loop spans 15 amino acids. With V trimmed by 1 base and J by 0 bases, 3 bases remained unmatched. Germline CDR1 reads SGHRS; CDR2 reads YFSETQ. CDR3 in DNA: TGCGCCAGCAGCTTGTCCGGGACAGTGAACACTGAAGCTTTCTTT. Encoded protein: CASSLSGTVNTEAFF.

This clone was found a few times. The chain uses TRBV5-1 and TRBJ2-1, with 11 bases lining up with TRBD2. Germline loops: CDR1 SGHRS, CDR2 YFSETQ. V shed 4 bases and J 7 bases; nucleotides not matched to a gene: 10. The CDR3 extends over 16 amino acids. The CDR3 loop reads CASSPGLADVGNEQFF. CDR3 DNA: TGCGCCAGCAGCCCGGGACTAGCGGATGTCGGGAATGAGCAGTTCTTC.

V gene TRBV7-9 combines with J gene TRBJ1-1, with unresolved D. In germline, CDR1 is SEHNR, CDR2 FQNEAQ (reference sequence). V lost 3 bases and J 4 bases, leaving 9 bases between the germline ends. CDR3 size: 13 residues. CDR3 sequence reads: CASSFSPRTEAFF. The CDR3 DNA is TGTGCCAGCAGCTTCAGTCCTCGCACTGAAGCTTTCTTT. Together with reference TRBV7-9 and TRBJ1-1, the CDR3 gives the full variable domain: DTGVSQNPRHKITKRGQNVTFRCDPISEHNRLYWYRQTLGQGPEFLTYFQNEAQLEKSRLLSDRFSAERPKGSFSTLEIQRTEQGDSAMYLCASSFSPRTEAFFGQGTRLTVV.

The gene calls are TRBV5-1 and TRBJ1-4; TRBD1 agrees at 10 bases. The trim removed 6 bases at V and 8 bases at J, leaving 10 bases unmatched. CDR1 SGHRS and CDR2 YFSETQ come from the germline V gene. The CDR3 contains 15 residues. The CDR3 sequence: CASTSTDRGREKLFF. Written as DNA, the CDR3 is TGCGCCAGCACCTCTACGGACAGGGGGAGAGAAAAACTGTTTTTT. Combining the CDR3 with reference TRBV5-1 and TRBJ1-4 gives the whole variable domain KAGVTQTPRYLIKTRGQQVTLSCSPISGHRSVSWYQQTPGQGLQFLFEYFSETQRNKGNFPGRFSGRQFSNSRSEMNVSTLELGDSALYLCASTSTDRGREKLFFGSGTQLSVL.

The chain is built from TRBV7-9 and TRBJ2-5, with D possibly being TRBD2 (6 bases). Germline CDR1 reads SEHNR; CDR2 reads FQNEAQ (reference sequence). This CDR3 comprises 13 residues. Trimming removed 1 base from V and 5 bases from J, with 8 bases in between. CDR3 nucleotide sequence: TGTGCCAGCAGCTTAGTTGGGAGGGAGACCCAGTACTTC. Translating gives CASSLVGRETQYF.

The chain carries TRBV11-3 and TRBJ2-5; tentatively, D is TRBD2 (5 bases). This CDR3 comprises 12 residues. V was cut by 5 bases and J by 7 bases, with 11 bases left in between. Germline loops: CDR1 SGHNT, CDR2 YENEEA. The chain's CDR3 is CASSEGLGTQYF. CDR3 coding DNA: TGTGCCAGCAGCGAGGGCCTTGGGACCCAGTACTTC.

This clone has more than one count but fewer than ten. The chain has TRBV2 and TRBJ2-3, with 7 bases that match TRBD2. V dropped 4 bases and J dropped 0; count of bases not matched to a gene: 7. The germline V gene has CDR1 SNHLY and CDR2 FYNNEI. CDR3 length: 16 amino acids. The CDR3 DNA follows: TGTGCCAGCAGTGCCGAGCGGGGCTATAGCACAGATACGCAGTATTTT. This codes for CASSAERGYSTDTQYF.